This entry lists 25 T cell receptor beta chains sequenced from one sample in a study of blood T cell repertoires in COVID-19. Only in-frame clones appear in the TCRdb table, and some are missing; sequencing was by immunoSEQ multiplex PCR. The table records about 190,000 clones, 65% to 80% of them present only once. The sequencing input was peripheral blood. The receptors stem from a middle-aged man who had recovered from COVID-19.

V is TRBV7-6 and J is TRBJ2-7; 8 nucleotides align to TRBD1. There are 14 residues in the CDR3. V shed 5 bases and J 2 bases; nucleotides not matched to a gene: 5. Germline values: CDR1 SGHVS, CDR2 FNYEAQ. The CDR3 nucleotides read TGTGCCAGCAGCAAGGGGACAGGACCCTACGAGCAGTACTTC. This gives the protein CASSKGTGPYEQYF. The full variable domain, in which reference TRBV7-6 and TRBJ2-7 provide the parts outside the CDR3, is GAGVSQSPRYKVTKRGQDVALRCDPISGHVSLYWYRQALGQGPEFLTYFNYEAQQDKSGLPNDRFSAERPEGSISTLTIQRTEQRDSAMYRCASSKGTGPYEQYFGPGTRLTVT.

The CDR3 is CASSYSIGASYNEQFF. CDR3 DNA sequence: TGTGCCAGCAGTTACTCGATAGGAGCCTCCTACAATGAGCAGTTCTTC. The chain combines TRBV6-2 or TRBV6-3 with TRBJ2-1, with D hard to call. This CDR3 has 16 amino acids. V lost 0 bases and J lost 0, with 9 bases in between. CDR1 MNHEY and CDR2 SVGEGT come from the germline V gene.

The CDR3 loop reads CASRLYGDIVTDTQYF. Written as DNA, the CDR3 is TGTGCCAGCAGGTTGTATGGGGACATCGTGACAGATACGCAGTATTTT. The chain recombines TRBV28 with TRBJ2-3, with D tentatively TRBD1 (6 bases). V was shortened by 6 bases and J by 3 bases, with 19 bases between the two germline ends. This CDR3 is 16 amino acids long. Germline values: CDR1 MDHEN, CDR2 SYDVKM.

The V call is TRBV28, the J call TRBJ1-3; tentative D call: TRBD1 (5 bases). Trimming shortened V by 8 bases and J by 0 bases, and 8 bases separated the two germline ends. Germline V CDR1 and CDR2: MDHEN, SYDVKM. The CDR3 has 13 residues. CDR3 amino acids: CASGGYSGNTIYF. The DNA for the CDR3 is TGTGCCAGCGGGGGGTACTCTGGAAACACCATATATTTT. Full variable domain (remainder filled in from reference TRBV28 and TRBJ1-3): DVKVTQSSRYLVKRTGEKVFLECVQDMDHENMFWYRQDPGLGLRLIYFSYDVKMKEKGDIPEGYSVSREKKERFSLILESASTNQTSMYLCASGGYSGNTIYFGEGSWLTVV.

The chain links TRBV7-8 to TRBJ1-2; D is ambiguous. The CDR3 is made up of 12 amino acids. The V gene's germline CDR1 is SGHVS and CDR2 FQNEAQ. V shed 5 bases and J shed 0 bases, with 4 bases lying between them. CDR3 DNA sequence: TGTGCCAGCAGCCTTACTAACTATGGCTACACCTTC. It encodes CASSLTNYGYTF.

This clone has only one observation. The chain uses TRBV27 and TRBJ2-6; TRBD2 might be the D (6 bases). This CDR3 contains 16 residues. The germline CDR1 and CDR2 sequences are MNHEY and SMNVEV (reference sequence). Deletions cut 8 bases from V and 1 base from J, with 15 bases between. The CDR3 is CASGESGTSGANVLTF. CDR3 nucleotides: TGTGCCAGCGGCGAATCAGGGACTTCTGGGGCCAACGTCCTGACTTTC.

This clone was observed a handful of times. The V gene is TRBV6-2 or TRBV6-3, the J gene TRBJ2-5, with a weak D call TRBD2 (7 bases). Trimming removed 5 bases at V and 5 bases at J, with 15 bases between. This CDR3 spans 14 amino acids. Germline CDR1 and CDR2: MNHEY and SVGEGT. The CDR3 loop is CASSRLGGGETQYF. Here the CDR3 DNA reads TGTGCCAGCAGTCGCCTTGGGGGGGGCGAGACCCAGTACTTC.

V is TRBV7-2 and J is TRBJ2-1; 9 nucleotides agree with TRBD2. The germline gives CDR1 SGHTA, CDR2 FQGNSA. Unmatched junction bases numbered 9, after V lost 5 bases and J lost 7 bases. The CDR3 has 15 residues. The CDR3 DNA reads as TGTGCCAGCAGCATTAGCGGGAGCTCGGGTAATGAGCAGTTCTTC. This codes for CASSISGSSGNEQFF.

The chain is built from TRBV4-2 and TRBJ1-6, with TRBD1 as a possible D gene (5 bases). Deletions cut 1 base from V and 8 bases from J, with 15 bases between. This CDR3 comprises 16 residues. CDR1 and CDR2 (germline): LGHNA, YNFKEQ. The CDR3 bases are TGTGCCAGCAGCCAAGGGGGCGGGGGGAAGGATTCACCCCTCCACTTT. Its protein is CASSQGGGGKDSPLHF.

This clone was counted once. This chain joins TRBV13 and TRBJ2-1; a possible D gene is TRBD2 (6 bases). There are 15 residues in the CDR3. V was cut by 5 bases and J by 7 bases, with 18 bases left in between. The V gene's germline CDR1 is PRHDT and CDR2 FYEKMQ (reference sequence). Here the CDR3 DNA reads TGTGCCAGCAGCACCTCTTCGGGAGTGGTTAATGAGCAGTTCTTC. Residues: CASSTSSGVVNEQFF. The variable domain in full, with the rest retrieved from reference TRBV13 and TRBJ2-1, is AAGVIQSPRHLIKEKRETATLKCYPIPRHDTVYWYQQGPGQDPQFLISFYEKMQSDKGSIPDRFSAQQFSDYHSELNMSSLELGDSALYFCASSTSSGVVNEQFFGPGTRLTVL.

This clone was counted a few times. V usage is TRBV24-1 and J usage is TRBJ2-2, with 8 bases fitting TRBD2. With 3 bases clipped from V and 3 bases from J, the junction kept 8 bases outside the gene matches. Germline V gene lookup returns CDR1 KGHDR and CDR2 SFDVKD. This CDR3 has 17 residues. The DNA of the CDR3 is TGTGCCACCAGTGATCCCGCTAGCGGGCGGGACACCGGGGAGCTGTTTTTT. This sequence encodes CATSDPASGRDTGELFF.

The chain recombines TRBV7-8 with TRBJ1-1; 9 bases agree with TRBD1. CDR3 length equals 13 residues. Germline V CDR1 and CDR2: SGHVS, FQNEAQ. J gave up 2 bases and V 6 bases, and 1 base lay outside the gene matches. The CDR3 bases are TGTGCCAGCAGGGGACAGGGAAACACTGAAGCTTTCTTT. Encoded protein: CASRGQGNTEAFF.

J is TRBJ1-4 and V is TRBV10-3; 8 nucleotides line up with TRBD1. There are 18 residues in the CDR3. Germline trimming cut 6 bases from V and 0 bases from J; bases unmatched to any gene: 12. Germline V gene data show CDR1 as ENHRY and CDR2 as SYGVKD. In DNA, the CDR3 is TGTGCCATCAGCCCAGCCGCAGGGGGCACAGCAACTAATGAAAAACTGTTTTTT. This sequence encodes CAISPAAGGTATNEKLFF.

The chain joins TRBV5-1 to TRBJ2-7; TRBD2 aligns across 16 bases. The CDR3 is made up of 14 amino acids. V was pared by 5 bases and J by 6 bases, with 2 bases of the junction left unmatched. Per germline, CDR1 SGHRS and CDR2 YFSETQ. CDR3: CASRGLAGGPEQYF. CDR3 nucleotides: TGCGCCAGCAGGGGACTAGCGGGAGGGCCCGAGCAGTACTTC.

The chain employs TRBV7-2 and TRBJ2-4; 9 positions match TRBD1. This CDR3 contains 16 residues. Germline assignment: CDR1 SGHTA and CDR2 FQGNSA. The junction had 14 bases not matched to a gene; V was cut back by 3 bases and J by 11 bases. The CDR3 nucleotides are TGTGCCAGCAGCTTCTCAAACCCCACAGGGGGCAGGGTTCAGTACTTC. Protein: CASSFSNPTGGRVQYF.

This clone has a handful of counts. The chain combines TRBV15 with TRBJ2-1; D is undetermined. The CDR3 sequence is 15 residues long. V was cut by 1 base and J by 0 bases, with 7 bases left in between. Per the germline V gene, CDR1 is LNHNV and CDR2 is YYDKDF (reference sequence). CDR3 sequence: CATSRAINSYNEQFF. CDR3 bases: TGTGCCACCAGCAGAGCTATTAACTCCTACAATGAGCAGTTCTTC.

V usage is TRBV29-1 and J usage is TRBJ1-1; 11 bases map to TRBD1. The CDR3 loop spans 15 amino acids. V dropped 5 bases and J dropped 3; count of bases not matched to a gene: 8. CDR1 is SQVTM and CDR2 is ANQGSEA in the germline V gene. The CDR3 nucleotides are TGCAGCGTTTTCCCTCCGGGACAGGGGGACACTGAAGCTTTCTTT. Translation: CSVFPPGQGDTEAFF.

A few counts support this clone. J is TRBJ1-1 and V is TRBV9; TRBD1 agrees at 7 bases. The CDR3 is made up of 15 amino acids. Losses at the gene ends were 2 bases for V and 3 bases for J; bases not matched to a gene: 7. Germline CDR1 SGDLS, CDR2 YYNGEE. The CDR3 coding sequence is TGTGCCAGCAGCGTTGGAGGGGGCTTCGACACTGAAGCTTTCTTT. Residues: CASSVGGGFDTEAFF.

This clone was found once. The chain carries TRBV19 and TRBJ1-2, with no clear D. The CDR3 has 14 residues. Germline V CDR1 and CDR2: LNHDA, SQIVND (reference sequence). V was clipped by 6 bases and J by 1 base, with 12 bases between them. CDR3 sequence reads: CASSITGNNYGYTF. CDR3 coding DNA: TGTGCCAGTAGCATTACCGGGAATAACTATGGCTACACCTTC.

The chain recombines TRBV7-3 with TRBJ2-5; D unclear. Trimming took 6 bases from V and 1 from J, leaving 9 bases between them. Germline CDR1 and CDR2: SGHTA and FQGTGA. CDR3 size: 13 residues. CDR3 nucleotides: TGTGCCAGCAGTATAACGGTCCAAGAGACCCAGTACTTC. Its protein product is CASSITVQETQYF.

This rearrangement joins TRBV27 to TRBJ1-5, with a weak D call TRBD1 (5 bases). The CDR3 has 14 amino acids. V lost 6 bases, J lost 1 base, and 10 bases lay in between. Germline values: CDR1 MNHEY, CDR2 SMNVEV (reference sequence). The chain's CDR3 is CASRRGISNQPQHF. CDR3 sequence (DNA): TGTGCCAGCAGGCGGGGGATAAGCAATCAGCCCCAGCATTTT.

The gene calls are TRBV3-1 (or the pseudogene TRBV3-2) and TRBJ2-7, with 10 bases fitting TRBD2. Looked up from germline, CDR1 is LGHDT and CDR2 is YNNKEL (reference sequence). This CDR3 has 14 residues. V lost 4 bases, J lost 9 bases, and 9 bases stayed unmatched. CDR3 bases: TGTGCCAGCAGCCCCACTAGCGGGAATTTAGGGCAGTACTTC. Translated, it gives CASSPTSGNLGQYF.

V is TRBV5-1 and J is TRBJ1-1; no clear D gene. Germline V gene data show CDR1 as SGHRS and CDR2 as YFSETQ. This CDR3 comprises 18 residues. The V end was cut by 0 bases, the J end by 3 bases, with 21 bases between. CDR3 region: CASSLAAFGLRSYTEAFF. Here the CDR3 DNA reads TGCGCCAGCAGCTTGGCCGCGTTTGGGCTGCGCTCGTACACTGAAGCTTTCTTT.

The V gene is TRBV27, the J gene TRBJ2-1, with 7 bases fitting TRBD1. The J segment lost 4 bases and the V segment lost 6 bases, leaving 9 bases of the junction unmatched. The CDR3 extends over 15 amino acids. Germline V CDR1 and CDR2: MNHEY, SMNVEV (reference sequence). The CDR3 sequence is CASSRDRDPYNEQFF. The CDR3 nucleotides read TGTGCCAGCAGCCGAGACAGGGACCCTTACAATGAGCAGTTCTTC.

V gene TRBV19 combines with J gene TRBJ2-1; possible D gene TRBD1, 5 bases. Germline V lookup: CDR1 LNHDA, CDR2 SQIVND (reference sequence). This CDR3 comprises 13 residues. Trimming stripped 6 bases from V and 3 bases from J, with 9 bases between. The CDR3 loop reads CASRGQGYNEQFF. The CDR3 coding sequence is TGTGCCAGTAGAGGTCAGGGCTACAATGAGCAGTTCTTC.